The clone carrying this TCR beta chain has a count of ten or more. V was pared by 3 bases and J by 8 bases, with 6 bases of the junction left unmatched. The germline gives CDR1 KGHSH, CDR2 LQKENI. The CDR3 covers 15 residues. The data stem from a study of human T cells and chemical hapten exposure. Study information: Patch tests containing 0.01% DPC, applied to the upper back, were read at 6 days.

Unique molecular identifiers were linked by the library to individual cDNA molecules. One entry per CDR3 protein results from TCRdb running MiXCR on the RACE reads. The sample has just over 70,000 distinct CDR3 sequences; around 10% are singletons. Time point given: patch test 3, about 24 weeks after DPC sensitization. Noted treatment: therapeutic diphenylcyclopropenone sensitization with weekly scalp DPC. The starting material was whole blood, obtained in connection with sensitization to the hapten diphenylcyclopropenone (DPC). The sequence came from a woman in her forties or fifties with alopecia areata. Some clones in this sample may be carry-over from other donors' samples. The chain has TRBV18 and TRBJ2-1, with 11 bases that match TRBD2. The CDR3 DNA sequence: TGTGCCAGCTCACCGGCTAGCGGGAGGTCTGATGAGCAGTTCTTC. Its protein product is CASSPASGRSDEQFF.